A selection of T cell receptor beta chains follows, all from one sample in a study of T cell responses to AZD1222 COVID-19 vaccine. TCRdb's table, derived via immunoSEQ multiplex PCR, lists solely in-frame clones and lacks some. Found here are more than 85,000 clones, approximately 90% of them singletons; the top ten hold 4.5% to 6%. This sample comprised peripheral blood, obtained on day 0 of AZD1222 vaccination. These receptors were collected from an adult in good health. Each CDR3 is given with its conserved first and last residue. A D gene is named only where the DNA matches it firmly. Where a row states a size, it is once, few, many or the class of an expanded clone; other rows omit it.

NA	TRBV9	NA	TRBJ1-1	TGTGCCAGCAGCGGGGACGGGCGGAACACTGAAGCTTTCTTT	CASSGDGRNTEAFF
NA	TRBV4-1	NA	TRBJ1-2	TGCGCCAGCAGCCAAGAAACGGGGTATGGCTACACCTTC	CASSQETGYGYTF
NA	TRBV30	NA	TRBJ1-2	TGTGCCTGGAGTGTAGAGGCTAACTATGGCTACACCTTC	CAWSVEANYGYTF
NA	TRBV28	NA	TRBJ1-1	TGTGCCAGCAGTTTAGGGACAAAGAACACTGAAGCTTTCTTT	CASSLGTKNTEAFF
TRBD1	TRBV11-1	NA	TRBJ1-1	TGTGCCAGCAGCTTAGCCGGGACAGGGGGCACTGAAGCTTTCTTT	CASSLAGTGGTEAFF
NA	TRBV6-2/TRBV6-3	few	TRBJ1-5	TGTGCCAGCAGTTACTCGTTCGCTAATCAGCCCCAGCATTTT	CASSYSFANQPQHF
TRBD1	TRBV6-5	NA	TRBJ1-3	TGTGCCAGCAAGACAAGGGACAGGGGAAACACCATATATTTT	CASKTRDRGNTIYF
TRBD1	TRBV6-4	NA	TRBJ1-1	TGTGCCAGCAGTGAGACCGGGACAGGTGAAGCTTTCTTT	CASSETGTGEAFF
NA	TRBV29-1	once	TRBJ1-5	TGCAGCGCCGGGGGCAGACCGGGGCAGCCCCAGCATTTT	CSAGGRPGQPQHF
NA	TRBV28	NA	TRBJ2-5	TGTGCCAACGATCCCCCCAGGGAGGAGACCCAGTACTTC	CANDPPREETQYF
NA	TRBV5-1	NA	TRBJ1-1	TGCGCCAGCAGCTCGGGGACTTTGAACACTGAAGCTTTCTTT	CASSSGTLNTEAFF
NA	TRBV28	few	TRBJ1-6	TGTGCCAGCAGTACGATCCGGGAAGTACTTGGTTCACCCCTCCACTTT	CASSTIREVLGSPLHF
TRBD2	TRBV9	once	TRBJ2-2	TGTGCCAGCAGCGAACGACTAGCGGGAGGCAGCCTAGGGAACACCGGGGAGCTGTTTTTT	CASSERLAGGSLGNTGELFF
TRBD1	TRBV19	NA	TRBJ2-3	TGTGCCAGTAGTATCCTATCCCGGGACAGTAGAGATACGCAGTATTTT	CASSILSRDSRDTQYF
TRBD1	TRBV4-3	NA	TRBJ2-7	TGCGCCAGCAGCCAAATGACAGGGGAATCCTACGAGCAGTACTTC	CASSQMTGESYEQYF
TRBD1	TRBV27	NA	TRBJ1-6	TGTGCCAGCAGTCACTGGACAGGGAGCGATAATTCACCCCTCCACTTT	CASSHWTGSDNSPLHF
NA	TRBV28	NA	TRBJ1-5	TGTGCCAGCAGTTTGCGGCAGGGAGGGACCTATAGCAATCAGCCCCAGCATTTT	CASSLRQGGTYSNQPQHF
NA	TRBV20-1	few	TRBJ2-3	TGCAGTGCTAGTTTGTTGGGTGGAGATACGCAGTATTTT	CSASLLGGDTQYF
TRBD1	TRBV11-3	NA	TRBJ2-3	TGTGCCAGCAGCGTAGGGGGCCTAAGCACAGATACGCAGTATTTT	CASSVGGLSTDTQYF
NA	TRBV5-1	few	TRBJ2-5	TGCGCCAGCAGCTTGATGTCCGGGGTTGCGGAGACCCAGTACTTC	CASSLMSGVAETQYF
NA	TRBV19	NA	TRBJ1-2	TGTGCCAGTGGGATAAAGAGCTACACCTTC	CASGIKSYTF
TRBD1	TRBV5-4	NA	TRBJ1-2	TGTGCCAGCAGCTTGGACAGGGGGCGATCTGGCTACACCTTC	CASSLDRGRSGYTF
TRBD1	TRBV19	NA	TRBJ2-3	TGTGCCAGTAGTATTCTGGGACAGGGCACAGATACGCAGTATTTT	CASSILGQGTDTQYF
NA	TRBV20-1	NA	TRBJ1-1	TGCAGTGCTAGCCCCCTCACTGAAGCTTTCTTT	CSASPLTEAFF
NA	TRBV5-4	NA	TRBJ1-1	TGTGCCAGCAGCTTGGTGGGGAAGCACACTGAAGCTTTCTTT	CASSLVGKHTEAFF
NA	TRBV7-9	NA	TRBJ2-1	TGTGCCAGCAGCTTAAGAAGGCCCGGGCAGACCTTCCATGAGCAGTTCTTC	CASSLRRPGQTFHEQFF
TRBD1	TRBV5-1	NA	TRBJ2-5	TGCGCCAGCAGCCCCCGGACAGGGGCGCAAGAGACCCAGTACTTC	CASSPRTGAQETQYF
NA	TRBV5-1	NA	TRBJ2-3	TGCGCCAGCAGATCAGGCCAGGTCACAGATACGCAGTATTTT	CASRSGQVTDTQYF
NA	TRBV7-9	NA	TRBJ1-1	TGTGCCAGCAGCTCGGGCGCTGAAGCTTTCTTT	CASSSGAEAFF
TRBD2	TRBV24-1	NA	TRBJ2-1	TGTGCCACCAGTGATTTTGGAGCGGGGGGCCCTACACCTTACAATGAGCAGTTCTTC	CATSDFGAGGPTPYNEQFF
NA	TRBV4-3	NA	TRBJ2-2	TGCGCCAGCAGCCAAGGGACACAGCGGAACACCGGGGAGCTGTTTTTT	CASSQGTQRNTGELFF
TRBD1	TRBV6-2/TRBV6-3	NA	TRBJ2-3	TGTGCCAGCAGTTACTCGAAGGTAGGGGGCTGGGCAGATACGCAGTATTTT	CASSYSKVGGWADTQYF
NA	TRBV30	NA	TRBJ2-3	TGTGCCTGGAGACATTACACAGATACGCAGTATTTT	CAWRHYTDTQYF
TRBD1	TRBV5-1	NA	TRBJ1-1	TGCGCCAGCAGCTCCTCAGGGGGCGCCGGTGTGGCTTTCTTT	CASSSSGGAGVAFF
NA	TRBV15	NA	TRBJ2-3	TGTGCCACCAGCAGAGATAGCAAGGGCCATACGCAGTATTTT	CATSRDSKGHTQYF
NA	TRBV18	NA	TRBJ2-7	TGTGCCAGCTCACCCGACTTCCAAAGACTCTACGAGCAGTACTTC	CASSPDFQRLYEQYF
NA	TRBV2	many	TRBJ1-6	TGTGCCAGCAGTGATAGACGGGATTCACCCCTCCACTTT	CASSDRRDSPLHF
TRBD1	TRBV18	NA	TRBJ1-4	TGTGCCAGCTCACGCGAACAGGGGGAGTATGAAAAACTGTTTTTT	CASSREQGEYEKLFF
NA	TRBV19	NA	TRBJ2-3	TGTGCCAGTAGTTCCCCCGGGGCCATCTCGGGCACAGATACGCAGTATTTT	CASSSPGAISGTDTQYF
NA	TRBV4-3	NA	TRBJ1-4	TGCGCCAGCAGCCAAGATCCCGCGGTATCCGGAAAACTGTTTTTT	CASSQDPAVSGKLFF
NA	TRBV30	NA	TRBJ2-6	TGTGCCTCGGGGACGGGAGGGGGCGCTGGGGCCAACGTCCTGACTTTC	CASGTGGGAGANVLTF
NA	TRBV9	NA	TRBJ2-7	TGTGCCAGCAGCCCACTGCTGGACCACGAGCAGTACTTC	CASSPLLDHEQYF
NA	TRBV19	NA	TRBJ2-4	TGTGCCAGTTCCGTGGACCTAACTAGGGCAAAAAACATTCAGTACTTC	CASSVDLTRAKNIQYF
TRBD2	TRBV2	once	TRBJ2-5	TGTGCCGGGGGTTTTGGGGGAGGGGAGACCCAGTACTTC	CAGGFGGGETQYF
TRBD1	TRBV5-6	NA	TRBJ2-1	TGTGCCAGCAGCTTGTATTCCGCAGGGGGAAATGAGCAGTTCTTC	CASSLYSAGGNEQFF
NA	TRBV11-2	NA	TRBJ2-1	TGTGCCAGCAGCCCCCCCGGGCAGTTGGTGCAGTTCTTC	CASSPPGQLVQFF
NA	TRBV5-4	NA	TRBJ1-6	TGTGCCAGCAGCTTGGCGGGTGGTGATTCACCCCTCCACTTT	CASSLAGGDSPLHF
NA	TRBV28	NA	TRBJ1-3	TGTGCCAGCAGTTCAGAGGGGGAAGGAAACACCATATATTTT	CASSSEGEGNTIYF
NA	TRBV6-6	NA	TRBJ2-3	TGTGCCAGCGCCCCCCCGGATGTAGATACGCAGTATTTT	CASAPPDVDTQYF